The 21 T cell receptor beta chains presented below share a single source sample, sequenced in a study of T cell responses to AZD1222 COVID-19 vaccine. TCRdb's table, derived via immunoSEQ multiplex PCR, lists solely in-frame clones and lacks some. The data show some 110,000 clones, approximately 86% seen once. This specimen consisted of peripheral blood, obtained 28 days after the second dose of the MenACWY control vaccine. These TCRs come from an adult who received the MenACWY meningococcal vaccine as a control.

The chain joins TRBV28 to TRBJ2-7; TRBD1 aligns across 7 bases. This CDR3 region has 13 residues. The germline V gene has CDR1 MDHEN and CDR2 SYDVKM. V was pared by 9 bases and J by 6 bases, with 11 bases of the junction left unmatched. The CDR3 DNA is TGTGCCAGTAAGACAGGGAATCCGCCCGAGCAGTACTTC. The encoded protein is CASKTGNPPEQYF. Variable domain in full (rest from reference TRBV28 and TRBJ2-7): DVKVTQSSRYLVKRTGEKVFLECVQDMDHENMFWYRQDPGLGLRLIYFSYDVKMKEKGDIPEGYSVSREKKERFSLILESASTNQTSMYLCASKTGNPPEQYFGPGTRLTVT.

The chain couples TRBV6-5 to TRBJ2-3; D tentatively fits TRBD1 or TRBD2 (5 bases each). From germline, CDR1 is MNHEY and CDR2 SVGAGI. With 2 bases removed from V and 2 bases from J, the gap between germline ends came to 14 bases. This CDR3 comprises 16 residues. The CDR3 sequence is CASSYGGFLATDTQYF. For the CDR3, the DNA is TGTGCCAGCAGTTACGGGGGATTTCTAGCCACAGATACGCAGTATTTT.

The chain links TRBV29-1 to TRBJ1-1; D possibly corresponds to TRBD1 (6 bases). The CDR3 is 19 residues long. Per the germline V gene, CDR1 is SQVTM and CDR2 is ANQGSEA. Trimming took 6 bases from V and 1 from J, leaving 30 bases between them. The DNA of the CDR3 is TGCAGCGTCCTAAGCCTTGGGGGTGGAATAACAGGGAAGAACACTGAAGCTTTCTTT. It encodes CSVLSLGGGITGKNTEAFF.

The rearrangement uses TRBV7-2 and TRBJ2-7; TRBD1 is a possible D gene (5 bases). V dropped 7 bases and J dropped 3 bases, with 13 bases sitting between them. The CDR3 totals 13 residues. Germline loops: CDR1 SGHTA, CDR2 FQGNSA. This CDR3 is CASNLGQFYEQYF. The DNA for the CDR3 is TGTGCCAGCAACCTGGGGCAGTTCTACGAGCAGTACTTC.

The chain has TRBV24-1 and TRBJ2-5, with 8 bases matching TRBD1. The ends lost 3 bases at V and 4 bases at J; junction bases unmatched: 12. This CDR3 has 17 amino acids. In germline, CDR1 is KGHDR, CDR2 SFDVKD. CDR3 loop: CATSDPASAGGGETQYF. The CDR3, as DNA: TGTGCCACCAGTGATCCCGCGAGCGCAGGGGGCGGAGAGACCCAGTACTTC.

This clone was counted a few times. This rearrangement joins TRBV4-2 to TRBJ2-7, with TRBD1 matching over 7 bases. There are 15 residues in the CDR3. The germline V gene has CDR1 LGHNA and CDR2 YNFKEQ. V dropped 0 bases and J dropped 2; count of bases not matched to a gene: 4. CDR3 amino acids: CASSQEGDRAYEQYF. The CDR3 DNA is TGTGCCAGCAGCCAAGAAGGAGACAGGGCCTACGAGCAGTACTTC.

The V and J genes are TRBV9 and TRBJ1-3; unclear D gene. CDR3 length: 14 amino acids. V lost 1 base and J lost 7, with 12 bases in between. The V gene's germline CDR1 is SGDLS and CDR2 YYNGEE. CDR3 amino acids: CASSVSPPANTIYF. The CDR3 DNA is TGTGCCAGCAGCGTATCTCCGCCCGCGAACACCATATATTTT. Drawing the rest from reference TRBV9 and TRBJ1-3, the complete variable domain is DSGVTQTPKHLITATGQRVTLRCSPRSGDLSVYWYQQSLDQGLQFLIQYYNGEERAKGNILERFSAQQFPDLHSELNLSSLELGDSALYFCASSVSPPANTIYFGEGSWLTVV.

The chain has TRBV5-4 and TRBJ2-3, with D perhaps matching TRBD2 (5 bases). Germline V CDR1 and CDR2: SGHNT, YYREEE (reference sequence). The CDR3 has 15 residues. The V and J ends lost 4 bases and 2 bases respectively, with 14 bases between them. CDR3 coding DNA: TGTGCCAGCAGCCTGGGAGAGGCCTTCACAGATACGCAGTATTTT. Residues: CASSLGEAFTDTQYF.

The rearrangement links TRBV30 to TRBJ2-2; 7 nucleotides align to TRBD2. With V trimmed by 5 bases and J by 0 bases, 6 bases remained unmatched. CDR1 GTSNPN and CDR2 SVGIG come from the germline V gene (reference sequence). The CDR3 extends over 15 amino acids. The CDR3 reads CAWARGVTNTGELFF. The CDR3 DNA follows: TGTGCCTGGGCCCGGGGGGTTACGAACACCGGGGAGCTGTTTTTT.

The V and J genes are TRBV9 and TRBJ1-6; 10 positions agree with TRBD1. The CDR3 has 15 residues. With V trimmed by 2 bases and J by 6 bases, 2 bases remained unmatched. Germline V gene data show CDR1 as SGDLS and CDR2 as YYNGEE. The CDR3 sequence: CASSVGDRGNSPLHF. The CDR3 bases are TGTGCCAGCAGCGTCGGGGACAGGGGTAATTCACCCCTCCACTTT. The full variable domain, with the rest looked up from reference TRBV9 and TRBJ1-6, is DSGVTQTPKHLITATGQRVTLRCSPRSGDLSVYWYQQSLDQGLQFLIQYYNGEERAKGNILERFSAQQFPDLHSELNLSSLELGDSALYFCASSVGDRGNSPLHFGNGTRLTVT.

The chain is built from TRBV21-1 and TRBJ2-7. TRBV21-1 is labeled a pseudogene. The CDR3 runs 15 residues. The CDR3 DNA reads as TGTGCCAGCAGCAACCCCGACCTTTTAGGCTACGAGCAGTACTTC. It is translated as CASSNPDLLGYEQYF.

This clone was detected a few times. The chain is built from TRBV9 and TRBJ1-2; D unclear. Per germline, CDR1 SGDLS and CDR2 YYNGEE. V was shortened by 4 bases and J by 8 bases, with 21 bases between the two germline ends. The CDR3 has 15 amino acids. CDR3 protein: CASSQAAGFLVGYTF. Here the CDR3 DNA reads TGTGCCAGCAGCCAAGCCGCCGGGTTTCTCGTGGGCTACACCTTC.

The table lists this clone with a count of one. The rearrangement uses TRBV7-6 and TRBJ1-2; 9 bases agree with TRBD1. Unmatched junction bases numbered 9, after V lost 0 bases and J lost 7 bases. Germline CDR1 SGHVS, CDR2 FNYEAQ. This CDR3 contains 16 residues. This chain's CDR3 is CASSLAPGQGLGGYTF. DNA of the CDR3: TGTGCCAGCAGCTTAGCCCCGGGACAGGGCCTGGGTGGCTACACCTTC.

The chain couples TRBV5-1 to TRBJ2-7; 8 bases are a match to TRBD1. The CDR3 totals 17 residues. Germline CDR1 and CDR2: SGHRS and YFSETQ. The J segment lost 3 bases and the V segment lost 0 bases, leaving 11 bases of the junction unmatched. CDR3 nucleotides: TGCGCCAGCAGCTTGGCCCTCACAGGGGGAGACTACTACGAGCAGTACTTC. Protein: CASSLALTGGDYYEQYF.

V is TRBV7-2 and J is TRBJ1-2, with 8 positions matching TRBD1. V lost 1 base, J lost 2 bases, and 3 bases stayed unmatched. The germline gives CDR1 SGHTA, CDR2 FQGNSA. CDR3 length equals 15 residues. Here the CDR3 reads CASSLGTGTNYGYTF. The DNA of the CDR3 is TGTGCCAGCAGCTTAGGGACAGGGACCAACTATGGCTACACCTTC.

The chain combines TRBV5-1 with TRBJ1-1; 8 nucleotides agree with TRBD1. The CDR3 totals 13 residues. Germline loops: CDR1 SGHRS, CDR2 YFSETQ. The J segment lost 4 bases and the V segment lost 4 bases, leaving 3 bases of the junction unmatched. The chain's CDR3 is CASSPGGFTEAFF. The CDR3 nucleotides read TGCGCCAGCAGCCCAGGGGGCTTCACTGAAGCTTTCTTT. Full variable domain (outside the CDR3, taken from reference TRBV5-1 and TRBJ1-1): KAGVTQTPRYLIKTRGQQVTLSCSPISGHRSVSWYQQTPGQGLQFLFEYFSETQRNKGNFPGRFSGRQFSNSRSEMNVSTLELGDSALYLCASSPGGFTEAFFGQGTRLTVV.

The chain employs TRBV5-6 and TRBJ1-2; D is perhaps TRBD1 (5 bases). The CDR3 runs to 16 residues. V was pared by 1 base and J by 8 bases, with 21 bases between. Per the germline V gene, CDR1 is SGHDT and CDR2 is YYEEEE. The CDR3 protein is CASSLLRQGLLGGYTF. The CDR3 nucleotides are TGTGCCAGCAGCTTGCTGAGGCAGGGCCTTCTGGGGGGCTACACCTTC.

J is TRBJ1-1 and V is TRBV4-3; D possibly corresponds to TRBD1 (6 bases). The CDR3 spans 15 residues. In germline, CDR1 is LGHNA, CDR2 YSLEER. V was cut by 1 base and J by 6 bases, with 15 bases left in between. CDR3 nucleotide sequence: TGCGCCAGCAGCCAAGGCCCAGGGGTAGTGTCTGAAGCTTTCTTT. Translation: CASSQGPGVVSEAFF.

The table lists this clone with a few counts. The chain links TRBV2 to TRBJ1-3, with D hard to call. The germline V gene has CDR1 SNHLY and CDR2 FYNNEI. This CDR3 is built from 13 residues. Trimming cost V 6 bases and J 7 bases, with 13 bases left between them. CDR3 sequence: CASSLDLGNTIYF. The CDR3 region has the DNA TGTGCCAGCAGCCTAGACCTGGGGAACACCATATATTTT.

This chain's CDR3 is CASSYPRGQGDYNEQFF. CDR3 DNA sequence: TGTGCCAGCAGCTATCCGCGCGGACAGGGGGATTACAATGAGCAGTTCTTC. This chain joins TRBV7-9 and TRBJ2-1, with 10 bases matching TRBD1. Germline CDR1 is SEHNR and CDR2 is FQNEAQ (reference sequence). Germline trimming cut 4 bases from V and 4 bases from J; bases unmatched to any gene: 10. There are 17 residues in the CDR3.

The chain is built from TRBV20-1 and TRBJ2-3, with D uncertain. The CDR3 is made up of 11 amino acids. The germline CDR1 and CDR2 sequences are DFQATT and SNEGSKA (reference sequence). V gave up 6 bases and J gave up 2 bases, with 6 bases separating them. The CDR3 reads CSALNTDTQYF. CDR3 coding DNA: TGCAGTGCCCTTAACACAGATACGCAGTATTTT.